A single sample gave rise to the 5 T cell receptor beta chains below, sequenced in a study of cytotoxic CD8 clonotypes in ibrutinib-treated CLL. Libraries were prepared by immunoSEQ multiplex PCR; TCRdb keeps only in-frame clonotypes and omits some of them. The repertoire holds 57,000 or so clones, with roughly 54% as singletons. The sequences come from PBMCs, collected at disease progression, from a patient treated with ibrutinib. The receptor set was obtained from a human donor with chronic lymphocytic leukemia.

The genes are TRBV19 and TRBJ2-3; 9 bases agree with TRBD1. Trimming removed 11 bases from V and 3 bases from J; junction bases left unmatched: 6. Germline V gives CDR1 LNHDA, CDR2 SQIVND (reference sequence). The CDR3 length is 13 residues. The CDR3 DNA sequence: TGTGCCGTAAAGGACAGGGGAACAGATACGCAGTATTTT. Residues: CAVKDRGTDTQYF.

The V gene is TRBV1, the J gene TRBJ2-1; no check of the table's D call, TRBD1, against the DNA was made. TRBV1 is a known pseudogene. This CDR3 has 15 amino acids. The CDR3 nucleotides read TGCACCAGCAGCCAAGCCGGGACAGGGGACAATGAGCAGTTCTTC. Protein: CTSSQAGTGDNEQFF.

The chain has TRBV7-6 and TRBJ2-1; TRBD1 might be the D (5 bases). Germline CDR1 reads SGHVS; CDR2 reads FNYEAQ. The CDR3 extends over 15 amino acids. Trimming pared 1 base from V and 3 bases from J, leaving 10 bases between. CDR3 loop: CASSLDAGLYNEQFF. CDR3 bases: TGTGCCAGCAGCTTAGATGCAGGGCTCTACAATGAGCAGTTCTTC.

The chain couples TRBV5-1 to TRBJ2-1; D gene unclear. The CDR3 extends over 14 amino acids. Germline lookup yields CDR1 SGHRS and CDR2 YFSETQ. V was pared by 0 bases and J by 5 bases, with 9 bases between. The CDR3 protein is CASSLAVGHNEQFF. The CDR3, as DNA: TGCGCCAGCAGCTTGGCCGTGGGCCACAATGAGCAGTTCTTC.

This chain links TRBV5-1 with TRBJ2-2; D not resolved. The V gene lost 0 bases and the J gene lost 1 base, with 4 bases spanning the gap. The CDR3 loop spans 14 amino acids. CDR1 is SGHRS and CDR2 is YFSETQ in the germline V gene. The CDR3 region has the DNA TGCGCCAGCAGCTTGGGCATGAACACCGGGGAGCTGTTTTTT. Translated, it gives CASSLGMNTGELFF.